Listed here are 24 T cell receptor beta chains from one sample, sequenced in a study of blood T cell repertoires in COVID-19 (dated by TCRdb to between 2020 and 2021). Library preparation was by the immunoSEQ multiplex PCR assay. Held by TCRdb, this immuneACCESS table contains in-frame sequences only and omits some clones. Under half of the omission traces to an unresolved V gene where checked; the cause of the rest is unknown. The sample table records about 430,000 clones; approximately 87% of these occur just once. The ten largest make up over 0.9% of the sample. Sequenced sample: PBMCs or T cells enriched from blood (not recorded which). The receptors shown here come from a young woman with acute COVID-19.

This chain connects TRBV5-1 to TRBJ2-1; 10 bases align to TRBD1. The CDR3 length is 15 residues. V lost 0 bases and J lost 9; bases outside the gene matches: 6. Germline CDR1 and CDR2: SGHRS and YFSETQ. CDR3 sequence reads: CASSLDDRGLGEQFF. CDR3 nucleotide sequence: TGCGCCAGCAGCTTGGATGACAGGGGGCTGGGTGAGCAGTTCTTC. The full variable domain, with the rest looked up from reference TRBV5-1 and TRBJ2-1, is KAGVTQTPRYLIKTRGQQVTLSCSPISGHRSVSWYQQTPGQGLQFLFEYFSETQRNKGNFPGRFSGRQFSNSRSEMNVSTLELGDSALYLCASSLDDRGLGEQFFGPGTRLTVL.

CDR3 DNA sequence: TGTGCCAGCAGGATACGGGACAGGGGAGATCAGCCCCAGCATTTT. This codes for CASRIRDRGDQPQHF. The V gene is TRBV2, the J gene TRBJ1-5, with 10 bases identical to TRBD1. This CDR3 is 15 amino acids long. Germline trimming cut 6 bases from V and 5 bases from J; bases unmatched to any gene: 7. Germline-derived CDR1 and CDR2 are SNHLY and FYNNEI.

V is TRBV18 and J is TRBJ1-1; unclear D gene. The CDR3 runs 16 residues. Trimming shortened V by 2 bases and J by 0 bases, and 13 bases separated the two germline ends. Germline V gene lookup returns CDR1 KGHSH and CDR2 LQKENI. In DNA, the CDR3 is TGTGCCAGCTCACCAAGGTTGGCGGATTTGAACACTGAAGCTTTCTTT. Its protein is CASSPRLADLNTEAFF.

The chain combines TRBV24-1 with TRBJ2-4, with 7 nucleotides matching TRBD1. The ends lost 1 base at V and 11 bases at J; junction bases unmatched: 4. CDR3 length equals 13 residues. Germline assignment: CDR1 KGHDR and CDR2 SFDVKD. DNA for the CDR3: TGTGCCACCAGTGATTTAAACAGGGGCGTTCAGTACTTC. Amino acid sequence: CATSDLNRGVQYF.

In its sample, this clone was seen a few times. This chain connects TRBV5-1 to TRBJ1-1, with 7 bases fitting TRBD1. The CDR3 sequence is 15 residues long. Germline V gene sequence: CDR1 SGHRS, CDR2 YFSETQ. After removal of 3 bases from V and 0 bases from J, the junction contained 5 bases not matched to a gene. CDR3 loop: CASSYGDSLNTEAFF. CDR3 nucleotides: TGCGCCAGCAGCTACGGGGACAGTCTGAACACTGAAGCTTTCTTT.

The chain carries TRBV7-2 and TRBJ2-1, with 13 bases matching TRBD2. Germline loops: CDR1 SGHTA, CDR2 FQGNSA. The CDR3 sequence is 17 residues long. With 5 bases clipped from V and 4 bases from J, the junction kept 8 bases outside the gene matches. The CDR3 DNA reads as TGTGCCAGCAGCCGTCGGACTAGCGGGGGAGTATACAATGAGCAGTTCTTC. Residues: CASSRRTSGGVYNEQFF.

In its sample, this clone was seen once. The V call is TRBV6-5, the J call TRBJ2-5; 9 positions match TRBD1. Germline-derived CDR1 and CDR2 are MNHEY and SVGAGI. The trim removed 6 bases at V and 5 bases at J, leaving 10 bases unmatched. The CDR3 sequence is 15 residues long. The CDR3 bases are TGTGCCAGCAGAAGGGACAGGGACTCTCTGGAGACCCAGTACTTC. Translating gives CASRRDRDSLETQYF.

V and J are TRBV5-5 and TRBJ1-2; no clear D gene. CDR1 and CDR2 from the germline V gene are SGHKS and YYEKEE (reference sequence). The CDR3 runs to 13 residues. Trimming took 2 bases from V and 0 from J, leaving 5 bases between them. The CDR3 nucleotides are TGTGCCAGCAGCTTTACAGCTAACTATGGCTACACCTTC. Translated, it gives CASSFTANYGYTF.

This clone was seen a single time. V gene TRBV5-1 combines with J gene TRBJ1-1; 7 nucleotides line up with TRBD1. Germline V gene data show CDR1 as SGHRS and CDR2 as YFSETQ. V shed 1 base and J 5 bases; nucleotides not matched to a gene: 8. The CDR3 loop spans 15 amino acids. The CDR3 protein is CASSLSRQGETEAFF. The CDR3 bases are TGCGCCAGCAGCTTGAGTCGACAGGGTGAGACTGAAGCTTTCTTT. The variable domain in full, with the rest retrieved from reference TRBV5-1 and TRBJ1-1, is KAGVTQTPRYLIKTRGQQVTLSCSPISGHRSVSWYQQTPGQGLQFLFEYFSETQRNKGNFPGRFSGRQFSNSRSEMNVSTLELGDSALYLCASSLSRQGETEAFFGQGTRLTVV.

This chain connects TRBV3-1 (or the pseudogene TRBV3-2) to TRBJ2-1; 10 nucleotides align to TRBD2. This CDR3 is 17 amino acids long. CDR1 and CDR2 (germline): LGHDT, YNNKEL (reference sequence). V lost 0 bases and J lost 5; bases outside the gene matches: 7. The CDR3, as DNA: TGTGCCAGCAGCCAAGAAGCGGGGGGGCCGATCCACAATGAGCAGTTCTTC. It codes for CASSQEAGGPIHNEQFF.

With respect to this clone: Other DNA sequences in the sample encode the same CDR3. This chain joins TRBV5-1 and TRBJ2-2; perhaps TRBD1 as D (7 bases). CDR3 length: 15 residues. Trimming took off 0 bases at V and 4 bases at J, with 10 bases between the two ends. Germline CDR1 is SGHRS and CDR2 is YFSETQ. CDR3 sequence reads: CASSLVQGGTGELFF. In DNA form, the CDR3 reads TGCGCCAGCAGCTTGGTCCAGGGGGGCACCGGGGAGCTGTTTTTT.

The chain links TRBV7-8 to TRBJ2-1; TRBD1 agrees at 7 bases. The CDR3 is 18 amino acids. J was trimmed by 2 bases and V by 1 base; bases with no gene match: 11. The V gene's germline CDR1 is SGHVS and CDR2 FQNEAQ. CDR3 nucleotides: TGTGCCAGCAGCTTAGGCGGGTACAGGGGACGGACCTACAATGAGCAGTTCTTC. Translating it yields CASSLGGYRGRTYNEQFF.

The chain carries TRBV3-1 (or the pseudogene TRBV3-2) and TRBJ2-7; possible D gene TRBD2, 6 bases. Germline V gives CDR1 LGHDT, CDR2 YNNKEL (reference sequence). V dropped 1 base and J dropped 12 bases, with 13 bases sitting between them. The CDR3 is made up of 12 amino acids. The chain's CDR3 is CASSQAPRGMYF. The CDR3 DNA follows: TGTGCCAGCAGCCAAGCGCCGCGGGGAATGTACTTC.

V usage is TRBV5-6 and J usage is TRBJ2-7; D not resolved. V was cut by 2 bases and J by 6 bases, with 9 bases left in between. CDR1 SGHDT and CDR2 YYEEEE come from the germline V gene. The CDR3 is 12 amino acids. The CDR3 loop reads CASSFGSTEQYF. As DNA, the CDR3 is TGTGCCAGCAGCTTCGGGTCAACCGAGCAGTACTTC.

This rearrangement joins TRBV7-9 to TRBJ1-2; D gene ambiguous. The CDR3 sequence is 12 residues long. V was cut by 0 bases and J by 8 bases, with 7 bases left in between. Germline V CDR1 and CDR2: SEHNR, FQNEAQ (reference sequence). The CDR3 DNA is TGTGCCAGCAGCTTAGCAAAACAGGGCTACACCTTC. Residues: CASSLAKQGYTF.

This clone was observed a few times. The genes are TRBV7-3 and TRBJ2-7; a weak D match, TRBD2 (5 bases). The CDR3 loop spans 14 amino acids. Germline V gives CDR1 SGHTA, CDR2 FQGTGA. The V end lost 5 bases, the J end lost 7 bases, and 18 bases lay between the germline ends. CDR3 region: CASSLPLGAGEQYF. The CDR3 coding sequence is TGTGCCAGCAGCCTCCCTCTGGGAGCCGGGGAGCAGTACTTC.

The V call is TRBV9, the J call TRBJ2-3, with a tentative D call TRBD2 (5 bases). The germline V gene has CDR1 SGDLS and CDR2 YYNGEE. The CDR3 totals 14 residues. V lost 4 bases and J lost 4, with 13 bases in between. The CDR3 sequence is CASSHPREADTQYF. The CDR3 DNA follows: TGTGCCAGCAGCCATCCTCGGGAAGCAGATACGCAGTATTTT.

The chain couples TRBV7-2 to TRBJ1-2, with 9 nucleotides matching TRBD1. There are 14 residues in the CDR3. Losses at the gene ends were 1 base for V and 8 bases for J; bases not matched to a gene: 5. In germline, CDR1 is SGHTA, CDR2 FQGNSA. DNA for the CDR3: TGTGCCAGCAGCTTAGAAGGACAGGGGCTAGGCTACACCTTC. It is translated as CASSLEGQGLGYTF.

The V gene is TRBV28, the J gene TRBJ1-5; no clear D. Trimming removed 6 bases at V and 11 bases at J, with 14 bases between. The CDR3 runs 12 residues. Germline CDR1 and CDR2: MDHEN and SYDVKM. CDR3 nucleotide sequence: TGTGCCAGCAGACGCACCATTACAGCCCAGCATTTT. Residues: CASRRTITAQHF. Supplemented by reference TRBV28 and TRBJ1-5, the full variable domain reads DVKVTQSSRYLVKRTGEKVFLECVQDMDHENMFWYRQDPGLGLRLIYFSYDVKMKEKGDIPEGYSVSREKKERFSLILESASTNQTSMYLCASRRTITAQHFGDGTRLSIL.

This rearrangement joins TRBV5-1 to TRBJ1-2, with D possibly TRBD1 on 6 matching bases. Trimming removed 3 bases at V and 4 bases at J, with 16 bases between. The germline V gene has CDR1 SGHRS and CDR2 YFSETQ. The CDR3 contains 15 residues. The CDR3 protein is CASSSSPQGIYGYTF. The CDR3 DNA is TGCGCCAGCAGCTCCAGTCCACAGGGAATCTATGGCTACACCTTC.

The chain carries TRBV24-1 and TRBJ1-1; no clear D gene. With 6 bases removed from V and 3 bases from J, the gap between germline ends came to 16 bases. There are 15 residues in the CDR3. CDR1 is KGHDR, CDR2 SFDVKD, per germline. This CDR3 reads CATSNTGERDTEAFF. The CDR3 nucleotides are TGTGCCACCAGTAACACGGGCGAGAGGGACACTGAAGCTTTCTTT.

The V and J genes are TRBV7-2 and TRBJ1-3, with a weak D call TRBD1 (6 bases). This CDR3 comprises 16 residues. Per the germline V gene, CDR1 is SGHTA and CDR2 is FQGNSA. With 0 bases removed from V and 0 bases from J, the gap between germline ends came to 9 bases. CDR3 nucleotides: TGTGCCAGCAGCTTAGCGTTACAGGGCTCTGGAAACACCATATATTTT. Translating it yields CASSLALQGSGNTIYF.

The chain couples TRBV12-5 to TRBJ1-6; TRBD1 agrees at 7 bases. With 6 bases clipped from V and 4 bases from J, the junction kept 15 bases outside the gene matches. There are 18 residues in the CDR3. CDR1 and CDR2 from the germline V gene are LGHNT and FRNRAP. The CDR3 DNA sequence: TGTGCTAGTGGCCGAACTACAGATGGGACAGTTTATAATTCACCCCTCCACTTT. This sequence encodes CASGRTTDGTVYNSPLHF.

The rearrangement uses TRBV9 and TRBJ1-1; 10 positions match TRBD1. CDR1 SGDLS and CDR2 YYNGEE come from the germline V gene. With 4 bases clipped from V and 4 bases from J, the junction kept 4 bases outside the gene matches. This CDR3 region has 14 residues. CDR3 residues: CASSRGQGSTEAFF. CDR3 DNA: TGTGCCAGCAGCCGGGGACAGGGGTCCACTGAAGCTTTCTTT.